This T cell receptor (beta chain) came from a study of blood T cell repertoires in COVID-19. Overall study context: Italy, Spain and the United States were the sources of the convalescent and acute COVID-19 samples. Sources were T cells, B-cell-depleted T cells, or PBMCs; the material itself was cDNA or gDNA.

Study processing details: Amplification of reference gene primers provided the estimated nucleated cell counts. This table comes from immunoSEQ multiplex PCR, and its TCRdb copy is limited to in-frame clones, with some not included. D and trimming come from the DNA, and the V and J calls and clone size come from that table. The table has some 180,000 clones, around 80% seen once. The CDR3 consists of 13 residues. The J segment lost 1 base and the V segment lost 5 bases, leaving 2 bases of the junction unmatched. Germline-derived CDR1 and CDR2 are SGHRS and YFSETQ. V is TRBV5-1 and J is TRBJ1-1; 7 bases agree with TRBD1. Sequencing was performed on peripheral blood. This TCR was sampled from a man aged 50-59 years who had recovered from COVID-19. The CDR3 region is CASRRDRNTEAFF. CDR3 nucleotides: TGCGCCAGCAGACGGGACAGGAACACTGAAGCTTTCTTT.